Listed below are T cell receptor beta chains from one sample, sequenced in a study of blood T cell repertoires in COVID-19. TCRdb's copy holds only in-frame clones and misses some; the assay was immunoSEQ multiplex PCR. The table includes 200,000 to 250,000 clones, roughly 88% detected once. Source material: peripheral blood. The source of these receptors is a man aged 80 or over with acute or convalescent COVID-19. CDR3s include the opening cysteine and the closing phenylalanine or tryptophan. A D gene is named only where the DNA matches it firmly. Size values are once, few and many counts, or a class for expanded clones, and some rows have none.

v_call: TRBV7-9; clone_size: -; j_call: TRBJ2-5; d_call: TRBD2; cdr3_nt: TGTGCCAGCAGCCTCGACGTGAGCGGGGCCAAAGAGACCCAGTACTTC; cdr3_aa: CASSLDVSGAKETQYF
v_call: TRBV11-2; clone_size: once; j_call: TRBJ2-1; d_call: TRBD2; cdr3_nt: TGTGCCAGCAGCCCTAGACTAGCGGGAGAAGACTACAATGAGCAGTTCTTC; cdr3_aa: CASSPRLAGEDYNEQFF
v_call: TRBV7-8; clone_size: -; j_call: TRBJ1-6; d_call: TRBD1; cdr3_nt: TGTGCCAGCAGCTTAAGTGGACAGGGTAATTCACCCCTCCACTTT; cdr3_aa: CASSLSGQGNSPLHF
v_call: TRBV10-3; clone_size: -; j_call: TRBJ2-7; d_call: TRBD2; cdr3_nt: TGTGCCGTCGGGGGGTTGTCCTACGAGCAGTATTTC; cdr3_aa: CAVGGLSYEQYF
v_call: TRBV19; clone_size: -; j_call: TRBJ2-3; d_call: TRBD1; cdr3_nt: TGTGCCAGTAGCCCGTGGGACAGCGGTGACACAGATACGCAGTATTTT; cdr3_aa: CASSPWDSGDTDTQYF
v_call: TRBV6-4; clone_size: -; j_call: TRBJ2-1; d_call: -; cdr3_nt: TGTGCCAGCAGTGACCATGACTCGGTCCCCTACAATGAGCAGTTCTTC; cdr3_aa: CASSDHDSVPYNEQFF
v_call: TRBV19; clone_size: few; j_call: TRBJ2-7; d_call: TRBD2; cdr3_nt: TGTGCCAGTAGTATGGGAGGACTAGCCTACGAGCAGTACTTC; cdr3_aa: CASSMGGLAYEQYF
v_call: TRBV28; clone_size: -; j_call: TRBJ2-7; d_call: TRBD2; cdr3_nt: TGTGCCAGCGAACCCGGCGGGGGACCCTACGAGCAGTACTTC; cdr3_aa: CASEPGGGPYEQYF
v_call: TRBV6-5; clone_size: few; j_call: TRBJ1-2; d_call: -; cdr3_nt: TGTGCCAGCAGTCACCCACAGGCACCCTATGGCTACACCTTC; cdr3_aa: CASSHPQAPYGYTF
v_call: TRBV5-1; clone_size: -; j_call: TRBJ1-4; d_call: TRBD1; cdr3_nt: TGCGCCAGCAGCTTGGGCCCAGGACAGGGATACGAAAAACTGTTTTTT; cdr3_aa: CASSLGPGQGYEKLFF
v_call: TRBV3-1/TRBV3-2; clone_size: -; j_call: TRBJ1-1; d_call: -; cdr3_nt: TGTGCCAGCAGCCAAGATGGGGGCCGGGGACGTGAAGCTTTCTTT; cdr3_aa: CASSQDGGRGREAFF
v_call: TRBV7-6; clone_size: -; j_call: TRBJ1-4; d_call: TRBD1; cdr3_nt: TGTGCCAGCAGCTTAAACACAGGGGGAGTGGGTGAAAAACTGTTTTTT; cdr3_aa: CASSLNTGGVGEKLFF
v_call: TRBV14; clone_size: -; j_call: TRBJ2-2; d_call: TRBD1; cdr3_nt: TGTGCCAGCAGCCGACCGGGACAGGGGATCGGAGGGATCGGGGAGCTGTTTTTT; cdr3_aa: CASSRPGQGIGGIGELFF
v_call: TRBV7-9; clone_size: -; j_call: TRBJ2-2; d_call: -; cdr3_nt: TGTGCCAGCAGCTTACAGGGTAACGGGGAGCTGTTTTTT; cdr3_aa: CASSLQGNGELFF
v_call: TRBV7-2; clone_size: -; j_call: TRBJ1-1; d_call: -; cdr3_nt: TGTGCCAGCAGCTTCGCTTTGGGGAGGGGGAGGACTGAAGCTTTCTTT; cdr3_aa: CASSFALGRGRTEAFF
v_call: TRBV28; clone_size: -; j_call: TRBJ1-5; d_call: -; cdr3_nt: TGTGCCAGCAGATCGGGAGGTTGGAATCAGCCCCAGCATTTT; cdr3_aa: CASRSGGWNQPQHF
v_call: TRBV27; clone_size: -; j_call: TRBJ2-1; d_call: TRBD2; cdr3_nt: TGTGCCAGCAGTTCGTCCAGACTAGCGGGGGTCTACAATGAGCAGTTCTTC; cdr3_aa: CASSSSRLAGVYNEQFF
v_call: TRBV6-5; clone_size: few; j_call: TRBJ2-7; d_call: -; cdr3_nt: TGTGCCAGCAGTTCTCCAGGGGCCGAGCAGTACTTC; cdr3_aa: CASSSPGAEQYF
v_call: TRBV18; clone_size: -; j_call: TRBJ2-7; d_call: TRBD1; cdr3_nt: TGTGCCAGCTCACCCGTTGGGAACAGGGGGCACGAGCAGTACTTC; cdr3_aa: CASSPVGNRGHEQYF
v_call: TRBV5-3; clone_size: -; j_call: TRBJ1-6; d_call: -; cdr3_nt: TGTGCCAGAAGCCCCCCGGGCAGGGTAGGCCCCTATAATTCACCCCTCCACTTT; cdr3_aa: CARSPPGRVGPYNSPLHF
v_call: TRBV19; clone_size: -; j_call: TRBJ2-5; d_call: -; cdr3_nt: TGTGCCAGTAGTATAGACCCCCCTACAGGGCCGAGAGAGACCCAGTACTTC; cdr3_aa: CASSIDPPTGPRETQYF
v_call: TRBV5-1; clone_size: -; j_call: TRBJ2-1; d_call: -; cdr3_nt: TGCGCCAGCAGCTTGGACCTCTCTAGCAGCGGAATCGGGGAGCAGTTCTTC; cdr3_aa: CASSLDLSSSGIGEQFF
v_call: TRBV28; clone_size: -; j_call: TRBJ1-2; d_call: -; cdr3_nt: TGTGCCAGCAGAAAAACCCTCAGGGGTGGTATCTATGGCTACACCTTC; cdr3_aa: CASRKTLRGGIYGYTF
v_call: TRBV5-4; clone_size: -; j_call: TRBJ1-1; d_call: -; cdr3_nt: TGTGCCAGCAGCCCTAGGGGTTTCCCTGAAGCTTTCTTT; cdr3_aa: CASSPRGFPEAFF
v_call: TRBV7-2; clone_size: once; j_call: TRBJ2-1; d_call: TRBD2; cdr3_nt: TGTGCCAGCAGCTTCCTATCTAGCGGGACTTACAATGAGCAGTTCTTC; cdr3_aa: CASSFLSSGTYNEQFF
v_call: TRBV3-1/TRBV3-2; clone_size: -; j_call: TRBJ2-3; d_call: TRBD1; cdr3_nt: TGTGCCAGCAGAGGTGGGACAGGGGACGATACGCAGTATTTT; cdr3_aa: CASRGGTGDDTQYF
v_call: TRBV6-6; clone_size: -; j_call: TRBJ2-7; d_call: TRBD1; cdr3_nt: TGTGCCAGTGCAGGGGGCGCTTTCCCCTACGAGCAGTACTTC; cdr3_aa: CASAGGAFPYEQYF
v_call: TRBV28; clone_size: few; j_call: TRBJ2-5; d_call: -; cdr3_nt: TGTGCCAGCAACGAATTGCTCGGGACCCAGTACTTC; cdr3_aa: CASNELLGTQYF
v_call: TRBV28; clone_size: -; j_call: TRBJ2-1; d_call: -; cdr3_nt: TGTGCCAGCAGCCCCGACAATGAGCAGTTCTTC; cdr3_aa: CASSPDNEQFF
v_call: TRBV7-8; clone_size: -; j_call: TRBJ1-2; d_call: -; cdr3_nt: TGTGCCAGCAGCCTACAGGTGGAATATGGCTACACCTTC; cdr3_aa: CASSLQVEYGYTF
v_call: TRBV15; clone_size: -; j_call: TRBJ2-5; d_call: -; cdr3_nt: TGTGCCACCAGCAGTAAAGAGACCCAGTACTTC; cdr3_aa: CATSSKETQYF
v_call: TRBV2; clone_size: -; j_call: TRBJ1-5; d_call: -; cdr3_nt: TGTGCCAGCAGGCGAAGGACAGCGGGCAATCAGCCCCAGCATTTT; cdr3_aa: CASRRRTAGNQPQHF
v_call: TRBV2; clone_size: -; j_call: TRBJ2-7; d_call: TRBD2; cdr3_nt: TGTGCCAGCGGTCGGGGGGAACGTTACGAGCAGTACTTC; cdr3_aa: CASGRGERYEQYF
v_call: TRBV10-3; clone_size: -; j_call: TRBJ1-1; d_call: -; cdr3_nt: TGTGCCATCAGTGAGTTCGGAGGTACTGAAGCTTTCTTT; cdr3_aa: CAISEFGGTEAFF